The rows below give T cell receptor beta chains drawn from one sample of a study of shared clonotypes between healthy human individuals. Using immunoSEQ multiplex PCR, the repertoire was profiled, and TCRdb retains in-frame clones only, with some absent. The data contain about 1.5 million clones, approximately 98% of them seen just once; the ten biggest clones take up roughly 0.4%. The sample was naive CD4+ T cells sorted from blood. The origin of the receptors is a man aged 25 to 40 in good health. Both conserved end residues are part of each CDR3. Fields, in order: clone size, V gene, D gene, J gene, CDR3 DNA, CDR3 protein. The D gene is left open where the match is weak. Clone size is not always given. Where it is, it says once, few, many or a class for expanded clones.

abundance: .
v_gene: TRBV2
d_gene: .
j_gene: TRBJ2-7
CDR3nt: TGTGCCAGCATTGAACAGTCTATCAGCTCCTACGAGCAGTACTTC
CDR3aa: CASIEQSISSYEQYF

abundance: .
v_gene: TRBV27
d_gene: .
j_gene: TRBJ1-4
CDR3nt: TGTGCCAGCCGTCAGAATCCAACTAATGAAAAACTGTTTTTT
CDR3aa: CASRQNPTNEKLFF

abundance: .
v_gene: TRBV5-1
d_gene: .
j_gene: TRBJ2-7
CDR3nt: TGCGCCAGCAGCTTGGAAGGCAGGCTGGGCTCCTACGAGCAGTACTTC
CDR3aa: CASSLEGRLGSYEQYF

abundance: once
v_gene: TRBV15
d_gene: TRBD1
j_gene: TRBJ2-1
CDR3nt: TGTGCCACCAGCAGAGAATGGCGCGGGACAGGGGCCAATGAGCAGTTCTTC
CDR3aa: CATSREWRGTGANEQFF

abundance: .
v_gene: TRBV6-1
d_gene: TRBD1
j_gene: TRBJ1-1
CDR3nt: TGTGCCAGCAGACAAGGGACAGCGGGCACTGAAGCTTTCTTT
CDR3aa: CASRQGTAGTEAFF

abundance: .
v_gene: TRBV18
d_gene: .
j_gene: TRBJ2-4
CDR3nt: TGTGCCAGCTCACCACCAGAGTTAGCCAAAAACATTCAGTACTTC
CDR3aa: CASSPPELAKNIQYF

abundance: .
v_gene: TRBV2
d_gene: .
j_gene: TRBJ1-5
CDR3nt: TGTGCCAGCACTGACAATAGCAATCAGCCCCAGCATTTT
CDR3aa: CASTDNSNQPQHF

abundance: once
v_gene: TRBV5-5
d_gene: .
j_gene: TRBJ2-7
CDR3nt: TGTGCCAGCAGCATGGATAGGGCAACCTACGAGCAGTACTTC
CDR3aa: CASSMDRATYEQYF

abundance: .
v_gene: TRBV7-7
d_gene: .
j_gene: TRBJ2-1
CDR3nt: TGTGCCAGCAGCTTGTCGCGGAACTCCTACAATGAGCAGTTCTTC
CDR3aa: CASSLSRNSYNEQFF

abundance: .
v_gene: TRBV5-1
d_gene: .
j_gene: TRBJ1-1
CDR3nt: TGCGCCAGCAGCCCCGGCGGGTTATCTGAAGCTTTCTTT
CDR3aa: CASSPGGLSEAFF

abundance: .
v_gene: TRBV19
d_gene: .
j_gene: TRBJ2-1
CDR3nt: TGTGCCAGTAGTATACTCCACACGATACCCTACAATGAGCAGTTCTTC
CDR3aa: CASSILHTIPYNEQFF

abundance: .
v_gene: TRBV2
d_gene: .
j_gene: TRBJ1-5
CDR3nt: TGTGCCAGCAGTGAATGGTTCGGCAGAGCGTATAGCAATCAGCCCCAGCATTTT
CDR3aa: CASSEWFGRAYSNQPQHF

abundance: .
v_gene: TRBV5-5
d_gene: .
j_gene: TRBJ2-7
CDR3nt: TGTGCCAGCAGCTTGTTAAGGAACTCCTACGAGCAGTACTTC
CDR3aa: CASSLLRNSYEQYF

abundance: .
v_gene: TRBV6-4
d_gene: .
j_gene: TRBJ2-1
CDR3nt: TGTGCCAGGGCGGAGGCTGAGACCTACAATGAGCAGTTCTTC
CDR3aa: CARAEAETYNEQFF

abundance: .
v_gene: TRBV6-5
d_gene: TRBD1
j_gene: TRBJ2-7
CDR3nt: TGTGCCAGCGTCTCACGACAGGGGAGGTACGAGCAGTACTTC
CDR3aa: CASVSRQGRYEQYF

abundance: .
v_gene: TRBV6-6
d_gene: TRBD1
j_gene: TRBJ2-7
CDR3nt: TGTGCCAGCAGGGGACAGGGTTATTCCTACGAGCAGTACTTC
CDR3aa: CASRGQGYSYEQYF

abundance: .
v_gene: TRBV9
d_gene: TRBD2
j_gene: TRBJ2-3
CDR3nt: TGTGCCAGCAGCTCAACTAGCGGAAGCGAAACAGATACGCAGTATTTT
CDR3aa: CASSSTSGSETDTQYF

abundance: few
v_gene: TRBV10-3
d_gene: .
j_gene: TRBJ2-5
CDR3nt: TGTGCCACCCGGGCCTCCCAAGAGACCCAGTACTTC
CDR3aa: CATRASQETQYF

abundance: .
v_gene: TRBV27
d_gene: .
j_gene: TRBJ2-5
CDR3nt: TGTGCCAGCAGTTTCGGGGCCAGAGAGACCCAGTACTTC
CDR3aa: CASSFGARETQYF

abundance: .
v_gene: TRBV7-9
d_gene: .
j_gene: TRBJ1-3
CDR3nt: TGTGCCAGCAGCAGACAGGTTCTCTCTGGAAACACCATATATTTT
CDR3aa: CASSRQVLSGNTIYF

abundance: .
v_gene: TRBV19
d_gene: .
j_gene: TRBJ1-1
CDR3nt: TGTGCCAGGTGGAGGGGGGGAGTGGAAGCTTTCTTT
CDR3aa: CARWRGGVEAFF

abundance: .
v_gene: TRBV7-2
d_gene: TRBD2
j_gene: TRBJ2-1
CDR3nt: TGTGCCAGCAGCTTAGGGCTAGCGGGGTCCTCTGAGCAGTTCTTC
CDR3aa: CASSLGLAGSSEQFF

abundance: .
v_gene: TRBV14
d_gene: TRBD2
j_gene: TRBJ2-7
CDR3nt: TGTGCCAGCAGTCCAATAGCGGGAGGTATCTCCTACGAGCAGTACTTC
CDR3aa: CASSPIAGGISYEQYF

abundance: .
v_gene: TRBV9
d_gene: .
j_gene: TRBJ2-7
CDR3nt: TGTGCCAGCAGCGTGGGGACCTCCTATTCCTACGAGCAGTACTTC
CDR3aa: CASSVGTSYSYEQYF

abundance: .
v_gene: TRBV9
d_gene: TRBD2
j_gene: TRBJ2-1
CDR3nt: TGTGCCAGCAGCGTAATTTCTAGCGGGAGCGAGGAGCAGTTCTTC
CDR3aa: CASSVISSGSEEQFF

abundance: .
v_gene: TRBV2
d_gene: .
j_gene: TRBJ1-2
CDR3nt: TGTGCCAGCAGTGAATCTGTTCCCTTGCAGCGCTACACCTTC
CDR3aa: CASSESVPLQRYTF

abundance: .
v_gene: TRBV11-1
d_gene: .
j_gene: TRBJ2-5
CDR3nt: TGTGCCAGCAGCTTACGGGGTAGACCCGGAGAGACCCAGTACTTC
CDR3aa: CASSLRGRPGETQYF

abundance: .
v_gene: TRBV27
d_gene: .
j_gene: TRBJ1-5
CDR3nt: TGTGCCAGCAGTTCCTCCGTACGACCCAATCAGCCCCAGCATTTT
CDR3aa: CASSSSVRPNQPQHF

abundance: .
v_gene: TRBV5-1
d_gene: .
j_gene: TRBJ1-4
CDR3nt: TGCGCCAGCAGCTTGGAAGGAACGCAAGTCGGTGAAAAACTGTTTTTT
CDR3aa: CASSLEGTQVGEKLFF

abundance: .
v_gene: TRBV30
d_gene: TRBD2
j_gene: TRBJ2-7
CDR3nt: TGTGCCTGGAGTGTACAGCTAGCGGGTAATTACGAGCAGTACTTC
CDR3aa: CAWSVQLAGNYEQYF

abundance: .
v_gene: TRBV27
d_gene: .
j_gene: TRBJ1-1
CDR3nt: TGTGCCAGCAGTTTAGAGGTGAACACTGAAGCTTTCTTT
CDR3aa: CASSLEVNTEAFF

abundance: once
v_gene: TRBV15
d_gene: .
j_gene: TRBJ2-3
CDR3nt: TGTGCCACCAGCAGAGACCATCGGGACATTGCGTATTTT
CDR3aa: CATSRDHRDIAYF

abundance: .
v_gene: TRBV28
d_gene: .
j_gene: TRBJ1-5
CDR3nt: TGTGCCAGCACTTCACAGGGTCGGATTCAGCCCCAGCATTTT
CDR3aa: CASTSQGRIQPQHF

abundance: .
v_gene: TRBV6-1
d_gene: TRBD2
j_gene: TRBJ2-4
CDR3nt: TGTGCCAGCAGTGAAAGGGCTAGCGGGAGGGGGAAAAACATTCAGTACTTC
CDR3aa: CASSERASGRGKNIQYF

abundance: .
v_gene: TRBV7-2
d_gene: .
j_gene: TRBJ1-2
CDR3nt: TGTGCCAGCAGCTTAATCGGGGTCGGCTATGGCTACACCTTC
CDR3aa: CASSLIGVGYGYTF

abundance: .
v_gene: TRBV28
d_gene: .
j_gene: TRBJ2-2
CDR3nt: TGTGCCAGCAGGATTCTGTTAGGGGAGGCGGGCGGGGAGCTGTTTTTT
CDR3aa: CASRILLGEAGGELFF

abundance: .
v_gene: TRBV2
d_gene: .
j_gene: TRBJ1-5
CDR3nt: TGTGCCAGCAGACAGGGAAACAATCAGCCCCAGCATTTT
CDR3aa: CASRQGNNQPQHF

abundance: .
v_gene: TRBV6-4
d_gene: .
j_gene: TRBJ1-1
CDR3nt: TGTGCCAGCAGTGCGCTTTTACCCATGAACACTGAAGCTTTCTTT
CDR3aa: CASSALLPMNTEAFF

abundance: .
v_gene: TRBV19
d_gene: .
j_gene: TRBJ2-3
CDR3nt: TGTGCCAGTAGTATAGGGTCTCGGGGGACGCCAGATACGCAGTATTTT
CDR3aa: CASSIGSRGTPDTQYF

abundance: .
v_gene: TRBV15
d_gene: TRBD1
j_gene: TRBJ1-2
CDR3nt: TGTGCCACCTCATACTCCGGGACAGGGGTCGGCTACACCTTC
CDR3aa: CATSYSGTGVGYTF

abundance: .
v_gene: TRBV5-1
d_gene: .
j_gene: TRBJ2-3
CDR3nt: TGCGCCAGCAGGGACGGGGTCACAGATACGCAGTATTTT
CDR3aa: CASRDGVTDTQYF

abundance: .
v_gene: TRBV6-4
d_gene: .
j_gene: TRBJ2-3
CDR3nt: TGTGCCAGCAGCGCGACAGCCACAGATACGCAGTATTTT
CDR3aa: CASSATATDTQYF

abundance: .
v_gene: TRBV11-2
d_gene: TRBD2
j_gene: TRBJ2-7
CDR3nt: TGTGCCAGCAGGAGGAAATGGGCGGGAGACACCTACGAGCAGTACTTC
CDR3aa: CASRRKWAGDTYEQYF

abundance: .
v_gene: TRBV30
d_gene: .
j_gene: TRBJ1-2
CDR3nt: TGTGCCTGGAGTCGGATGTATGGCTACACCTTC
CDR3aa: CAWSRMYGYTF

abundance: .
v_gene: TRBV4-2
d_gene: .
j_gene: TRBJ2-1
CDR3nt: TGTGCCAGCAATCCAAAACTTGCGGGATCTACGACCGCCAATGAGCAGTTCTTC
CDR3aa: CASNPKLAGSTTANEQFF

abundance: .
v_gene: TRBV5-4
d_gene: .
j_gene: TRBJ2-1
CDR3nt: TGTGCCAGCAGCCCTGCTGGAATTAATGAGCAGTTCTTC
CDR3aa: CASSPAGINEQFF

abundance: .
v_gene: TRBV11-2
d_gene: .
j_gene: TRBJ2-3
CDR3nt: TGTGCCAGCAGCCCTATACTGGATACGCAGTATTTT
CDR3aa: CASSPILDTQYF

abundance: .
v_gene: TRBV19
d_gene: .
j_gene: TRBJ1-5
CDR3nt: TGTGCCAGTAGTATCAGGGAGCGCAATCAGCCCCAGCATTTT
CDR3aa: CASSIRERNQPQHF

abundance: .
v_gene: TRBV30
d_gene: TRBD2
j_gene: TRBJ2-1
CDR3nt: TGTGCCTGGGTAGCGGGATACAATGAGCAGTTCTTC
CDR3aa: CAWVAGYNEQFF

abundance: .
v_gene: TRBV7-9
d_gene: TRBD1
j_gene: TRBJ2-1
CDR3nt: TGTGCCAGCAGCCCGCTGGGACAGGGGAACAATGAGCAGTTCTTC
CDR3aa: CASSPLGQGNNEQFF

abundance: .
v_gene: TRBV28
d_gene: .
j_gene: TRBJ1-4
CDR3nt: TGTGCCAGCAGCTCGCCCGGGACGCCGGCAACTAATGAAAAACTGTTTTTT
CDR3aa: CASSSPGTPATNEKLFF

abundance: once
v_gene: TRBV5-6
d_gene: TRBD1
j_gene: TRBJ2-7
CDR3nt: TGTGCCAGCAGGCCGGGACAGCAAATCTACGAGCAGTACTTC
CDR3aa: CASRPGQQIYEQYF

abundance: .
v_gene: TRBV7-3
d_gene: TRBD2
j_gene: TRBJ2-3
CDR3nt: TGTGCCAGCAGCTTAGCCGGGACTAGGGTTCCCACAGATACGCAGTATTTT
CDR3aa: CASSLAGTRVPTDTQYF

abundance: once
v_gene: TRBV28
d_gene: .
j_gene: TRBJ2-2
CDR3nt: TGTGCCAGCAGTTTCCCTTCAGGTTCTTTAAACACCGGGGAGCTGTTTTTT
CDR3aa: CASSFPSGSLNTGELFF

abundance: .
v_gene: TRBV10-3
d_gene: TRBD2
j_gene: TRBJ2-7
CDR3nt: TGTGCCATCGCACCGGGGGGAAGTAACTACGAGCAGTACTTC
CDR3aa: CAIAPGGSNYEQYF

abundance: .
v_gene: TRBV5-4
d_gene: .
j_gene: TRBJ2-1
CDR3nt: TGTGCCAGCAGCTTGGAGGGGGGAGGGAGACACAATGAGCAGTTCTTC
CDR3aa: CASSLEGGGRHNEQFF

abundance: .
v_gene: TRBV7-6
d_gene: TRBD1
j_gene: TRBJ2-7
CDR3nt: TGTGCCAGCAGCAAGAGGGACAGCTACGAGCAGTACTTC
CDR3aa: CASSKRDSYEQYF

abundance: .
v_gene: TRBV5-1
d_gene: TRBD2
j_gene: TRBJ2-7
CDR3nt: TGCGCCAGCAGCCGTAGCGGGAGCAACTACGAGCAGTACTTC
CDR3aa: CASSRSGSNYEQYF

abundance: .
v_gene: TRBV20-1
d_gene: TRBD1
j_gene: TRBJ2-7
CDR3nt: TGCAGTGCTGCAAACCGGGACAGGGAGTACTTC
CDR3aa: CSAANRDREYF

abundance: .
v_gene: TRBV7-9
d_gene: .
j_gene: TRBJ1-1
CDR3nt: TGTGCCAGTAGGGGGGCAGACAGGTACACTGAAGCTTTCTTT
CDR3aa: CASRGADRYTEAFF